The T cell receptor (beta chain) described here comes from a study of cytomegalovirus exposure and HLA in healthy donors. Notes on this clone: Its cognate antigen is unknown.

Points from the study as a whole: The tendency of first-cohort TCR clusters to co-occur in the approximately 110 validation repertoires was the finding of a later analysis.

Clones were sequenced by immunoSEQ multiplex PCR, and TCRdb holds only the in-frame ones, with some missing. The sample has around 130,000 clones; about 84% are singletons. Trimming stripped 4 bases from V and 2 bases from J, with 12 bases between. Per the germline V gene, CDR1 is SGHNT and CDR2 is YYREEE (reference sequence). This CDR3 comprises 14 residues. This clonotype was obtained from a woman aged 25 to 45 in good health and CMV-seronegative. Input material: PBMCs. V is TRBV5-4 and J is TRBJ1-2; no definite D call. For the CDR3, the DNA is TGTGCCAGCAGCACCCGGACTGGGAACTATGGCTACACCTTC. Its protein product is CASSTRTGNYGYTF.